The subject of this entry is one T cell receptor beta chain. No antigen is known for it. The use of a sample-barcoded 5' primer and a J-beta primer mix characterized a second PCR of about 7 to 12 cycles. Every cDNA molecule bore a tag from a template-switch adaptor containing 12 random nucleotides. TCRdb reprocessed the 5' RACE reads with MiXCR, giving one entry per CDR3 protein. The table records a few hundred thousand distinct CDR3 sequences, about 52% of them present only once. Germline values: CDR1 LGHNA, CDR2 YSLEER. V gave up 0 bases and J gave up 2 bases; unmatched junction bases: 2. This CDR3 region has 16 residues. This sample is part of a study of blood T cells in healthy people across ages. Notes on the study in general: Long-lived donors carried more naive CD4+ cells and greater diversity than aged donors.

The sequenced sample consisted of blood. This clonotype originated in a man aged 55 to 70 in good health. V gene TRBV4-3 combines with J gene TRBJ2-3; 10 bases are shared with TRBD2. CDR3 protein: CASSQELAGATDTQYF. CDR3 bases: TGCGCCAGCAGCCAAGAGCTAGCGGGAGCCACAGATACGCAGTATTTT.